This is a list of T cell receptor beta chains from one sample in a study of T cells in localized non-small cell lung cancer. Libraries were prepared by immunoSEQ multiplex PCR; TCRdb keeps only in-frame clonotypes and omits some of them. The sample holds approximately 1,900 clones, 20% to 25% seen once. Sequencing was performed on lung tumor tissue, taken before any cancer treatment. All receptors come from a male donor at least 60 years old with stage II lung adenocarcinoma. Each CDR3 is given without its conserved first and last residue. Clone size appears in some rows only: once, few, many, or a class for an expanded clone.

ASTPRLTRGVEEKLF	TRBV6-8	TRBJ1-4	-	15
ASSLEVNILKNIQY	TRBV11-1	TRBJ2-4	few	14
AISETGSPGELF	TRBV10-3	TRBJ2-2	medium-sized	12
AWMPGPIVNTEAF	TRBV30	TRBJ1-1	-	13
ASRAPGTPGANVLT	TRBV7-6	TRBJ2-6	few	14
ASSEAEPYEQY	TRBV19	TRBJ2-7	few	11
ASSSYGLNTEAF	TRBV18	TRBJ1-1	few	12
ASSPGGNQETQY	TRBV19	TRBJ2-5	-	12
ASSQAPSPGPQH	TRBV4-1	TRBJ1-5	-	12
ASITDSEELF	TRBV19	TRBJ2-2	-	10
AWRLQGAGGEQF	TRBV30	TRBJ2-1	-	12
ASMGTIYGYT	TRBV6-8	TRBJ1-2	medium-sized	10
ASSRRQYTGELF	TRBV11-3	TRBJ2-2	medium-sized	12
AISLGNEQF	TRBV6-4	TRBJ2-1	few	9
AWSTRRGASNQPQH	TRBV30	TRBJ1-5	-	14
ASSWEGRQETQY	TRBV11-3	TRBJ2-5	few	12
ASSLATGWQETQY	TRBV11-3	TRBJ2-5	medium-sized	13
ASSVGSRGNEQY	TRBV11-3	TRBJ2-7	medium-sized	12
ASSLVVGGNHEQY	TRBV11-3	TRBJ2-7	-	13
ASSPRGQGAVHTEAF	TRBV11-3	TRBJ1-1	medium-sized	15
ASSQERHQAF	TRBV14	TRBJ1-1	few	10
ASTDGFMHNSPLH	TRBV6-8	TRBJ1-6	few	13
ASSLGVANTEAF	TRBV11-3	TRBJ1-1	large	12
ASSFWRDLEQY	TRBV7-2	TRBJ2-7	medium-sized	11
ASNRGGASYGYT	TRBV19	TRBJ1-2	-	12
ASSPRGQGGETQY	TRBV18	TRBJ2-5	-	13
ASSLPTAQETQY	TRBV11-3	TRBJ2-5	few	12
ASSRPPTGRGGKNIQY	TRBV19	TRBJ2-4	-	16
ASSLWGADGYEQY	TRBV28	TRBJ2-7	-	13
AWSVDREGEQY	TRBV30	TRBJ2-7	-	11
ASSLAFTDTQY	TRBV7-8	TRBJ2-3	few	11
ASSTASGRSTDTQY	TRBV6-8	TRBJ2-3	few	14
AWSKDRGNTIY	TRBV30	TRBJ1-3	-	11
ASSRTGQPSDEQY	TRBV6-8	TRBJ2-7	-	13
AWSSGLATGELF	TRBV30	TRBJ2-2	-	12
ASSQVRAGFRELF	TRBV4-1	TRBJ2-2	-	13
ASSIQGAFGQPQH	TRBV19	TRBJ1-5	-	13
ATSKGQPNEKLF	TRBV15	TRBJ1-4	-	12
ASSRGLAGGSYEQY	TRBV11-3	TRBJ2-7	-	14
ASSMRSGQNNEQF	TRBV19	TRBJ2-1	few	13
ASRTGTSGYNEQF	TRBV6-8	TRBJ2-1	-	13
ASSLGSKNTEAF	TRBV5-1	TRBJ1-1	-	12
ASSSSGGLAQY	TRBV19	TRBJ2-3	-	11